These 7 T cell receptor beta chains were all obtained from the same sample, sequenced in a study of blood T cell repertoires in COVID-19. Some clones are missing from TCRdb's copy, which holds only in-frame ones; the method was immunoSEQ multiplex PCR. The sample records about 190,000 clones, about nine tenths being singletons. The sample taken for sequencing was peripheral blood. The source is a man aged 40-49 years with acute or convalescent COVID-19.

In its sample, this clone was seen once. The rearrangement links TRBV6-6 to TRBJ2-7, with a tentative D call TRBD2 (6 bases). V lost 2 bases to trimming and J lost 2 bases, with 7 bases between them. Per germline, CDR1 MNHNY and CDR2 SVGAGI (reference sequence). The CDR3 is made up of 13 amino acids. The DNA for the CDR3 is TGTGCCAGCAGTTACGGAGGGACCTACGAGCAGTACTTC. Protein: CASSYGGTYEQYF.

The chain couples TRBV2 to TRBJ1-1, with TRBD1 as a possible D gene (6 bases). Trimming shortened V by 5 bases and J by 6 bases, and 16 bases separated the two germline ends. CDR1 SNHLY and CDR2 FYNNEI come from the germline V gene. CDR3 length equals 14 residues. CDR3 sequence (DNA): TGTGCCAGCAGTACCTACAGGGTTTATTCTGAAGCTTTCTTT. Amino acid sequence: CASSTYRVYSEAFF.

A few counts support this clone. The chain has TRBV30 and TRBJ1-6; weak D call: TRBD1 (6 bases). CDR3 length equals 17 residues. Germline V gene sequence: CDR1 GTSNPN, CDR2 SVGIG (reference sequence). Trimming left V 0 bases short and J 4 bases short, with 16 bases between. CDR3 nucleotides: TGTGCCTGGAGTGTCTCCCATCCCGGACAGTATAATTCACCCCTCCACTTT. Protein: CAWSVSHPGQYNSPLHF.

The rearrangement joins TRBV6-2 or TRBV6-3 to TRBJ2-1; 7 bases are shared with TRBD1. Per germline, CDR1 MNHEY and CDR2 SVGEGT. This CDR3 spans 15 amino acids. Losses at the gene ends were 1 base for V and 3 bases for J; bases not matched to a gene: 3. CDR3 sequence reads: CASSYLGQFYNEQFF. CDR3 nucleotide sequence: TGTGCCAGCAGTTACTTGGGACAGTTCTACAATGAGCAGTTCTTC.

The chain links TRBV18 to TRBJ1-1, with a weak D call TRBD1 (6 bases). The CDR3 is made up of 14 amino acids. Germline CDR1 KGHSH, CDR2 LQKENI. Deletions cut 3 bases from V and 1 base from J, with 9 bases between. CDR3 protein: CASSPGHQNTEAFF. CDR3 nucleotides: TGTGCCAGCTCACCGGGACATCAGAACACTGAAGCTTTCTTT.

This clone showed up just once. V gene TRBV7-2 combines with J gene TRBJ2-5; D might be TRBD1 (5 bases). CDR3 length: 15 residues. Germline loops: CDR1 SGHTA, CDR2 FQGNSA. The V and J ends lost 3 bases and 0 bases respectively, with 11 bases between them. The CDR3 region is CASSFSQGHQETQYF. The CDR3 DNA follows: TGTGCCAGCAGCTTTTCTCAGGGCCACCAAGAGACCCAGTACTTC.

CDR3 in amino acids: CASSLGGGVEQYF. The CDR3 DNA reads TGTGCCAGCAGTTTAGGGGGAGGTGTCGAGCAGTACTTC. This rearrangement joins TRBV28 to TRBJ2-7, with D perhaps matching TRBD2 (6 bases). The length of the CDR3 is 13 residues. The V gene lost 2 bases and the J gene lost 6 bases, with 11 bases spanning the gap. Per germline, CDR1 MDHEN and CDR2 SYDVKM.